The 26 T cell receptor beta chains reported below all come from one sample, sequenced in a study of cytomegalovirus exposure and HLA in healthy donors. The PCR made use of 60 Vbeta and 13 Jbeta primers. Produced via immunoSEQ multiplex PCR; TCRdb's table is partial and in-frame only. Seen here are 150,000 to 200,000 clones, approximately 82% observed once, and the top ten hold just over 2%. The sample was PBMCs. The receptors originated from a woman in her late teens or twenties in good health and CMV-seropositive.

The gene calls are TRBV5-1 and TRBJ2-1; 12 positions agree with TRBD2. This CDR3 region has 17 residues. CDR1 and CDR2 from the germline V gene are SGHRS and YFSETQ. Trimming took 4 bases from V and 6 from J; bases not matched to a gene: 11. CDR3 in amino acids: CASSPNPTSGGSNEQFF. CDR3 nucleotide sequence: TGCGCCAGCAGCCCCAACCCCACTAGCGGGGGGAGCAATGAGCAGTTCTTC.

The rearrangement links TRBV11-1 to TRBJ2-2; 7 nucleotides align to TRBD1. Germline V CDR1 and CDR2: SGHAT, FQDESV (reference sequence). The length of the CDR3 is 14 residues. Trimming removed 5 bases from V and 0 bases from J; junction bases left unmatched: 0. CDR3 nucleotide sequence: TGTGCCAGCAGCGGGACAGCGAACACCGGGGAGCTGTTTTTT. Protein sequence: CASSGTANTGELFF.

The V and J genes are TRBV5-1 and TRBJ1-4; 8 nucleotides align to TRBD1. The J segment lost 3 bases and the V segment lost 7 bases, leaving 11 bases of the junction unmatched. CDR1 and CDR2 (germline): SGHRS, YFSETQ. This CDR3 is 16 amino acids long. The CDR3: CASQPYPGGANEKLFF. Written as DNA, the CDR3 is TGCGCCAGCCAGCCATATCCAGGGGGCGCTAATGAAAAACTGTTTTTT.

The chain links TRBV7-9 to TRBJ1-1; possibly TRBD1 for D (5 bases). V dropped 1 base and J dropped 4 bases, with 10 bases sitting between them. Germline CDR1 and CDR2: SEHNR and FQNEAQ (reference sequence). The CDR3 loop spans 14 amino acids. For the CDR3, the DNA is TGTGCCAGCAGCTTAGTTGGCAGGGTCACTGAAGCTTTCTTT. This gives the protein CASSLVGRVTEAFF.

This sequence joins TRBV4-1 and TRBJ2-3, with 8 bases fitting TRBD1. Trimming removed 4 bases from V and 4 bases from J; junction bases left unmatched: 7. This CDR3 is built from 15 residues. Germline V gene lookup returns CDR1 MGHRA and CDR2 YSYEKL. The CDR3 DNA follows: TGCGCCAGCAGCCGCGGACAGGGTAGTTCAGATACGCAGTATTTT. Its protein is CASSRGQGSSDTQYF.

The CDR3 DNA sequence: TGTGCCAGTAGTACGCCTCAGGGGGCCGGCTTCGGATCACCCCTCCACTTT. Translating gives CASSTPQGAGFGSPLHF. The genes are TRBV19 and TRBJ1-6; 8 bases are a match to TRBD1. Germline V gene lookup returns CDR1 LNHDA and CDR2 SQIVND (reference sequence). This CDR3 has 17 residues. The trim removed 4 bases at V and 10 bases at J, leaving 15 bases unmatched. The variable domain in full, completed from reference TRBV19 and TRBJ1-6, reads DGGITQSPKYLFRKEGQNVTLSCEQNLNHDAMYWYRQDPGQGLRLIYYSQIVNDFQKGDIAEGYSVSREKKESFPLTVTSAQKNPTAFYLCASSTPQGAGFGSPLHFGNGTRLTVT.

The V gene is TRBV7-6, the J gene TRBJ2-1, with TRBD1 matching over 9 bases. The CDR3 totals 15 residues. V was pared by 5 bases and J by 5 bases, with 7 bases of the junction left unmatched. From germline, CDR1 is SGHVS and CDR2 FNYEAQ. As DNA, the CDR3 is TGTGCCAGCAGCCGACGGGACAGGGAAAACAATGAGCAGTTCTTC. This encodes CASSRRDRENNEQFF.

This rearrangement joins TRBV7-6 to TRBJ2-1, with D perhaps TRBD2 (5 bases). V lost 4 bases and J 8 bases, leaving 9 bases between the germline ends. CDR1 and CDR2 (germline): SGHVS, FNYEAQ. The CDR3 is made up of 12 amino acids. The CDR3 reads CASSSTSDEQFF. The CDR3 nucleotides read TGTGCCAGCAGCTCTACTAGTGATGAGCAGTTCTTC.

This clone was observed a single time. The rearrangement uses TRBV27 and TRBJ1-2, with D perhaps TRBD1 (6 bases). V lost 1 base and J lost 8, with 11 bases in between. There are 13 residues in the CDR3. CDR1 and CDR2 from the germline V gene are MNHEY and SMNVEV (reference sequence). The CDR3, as DNA: TGTGCCAGCAGTTTATTCGAGGGACAAGGCTACACCTTC. Protein product: CASSLFEGQGYTF.

This clone showed up just once. The V and J genes are TRBV5-1 and TRBJ2-3, with 7 nucleotides matching TRBD2. V trimming: 1 base; J trimming: 3 bases; junction bases outside the gene matches: 8. CDR3 length: 16 residues. Germline loops: CDR1 SGHRS, CDR2 YFSETQ. The CDR3 region has the DNA TGCGCCAGCAGCTTGTTCGGCCTAGCGGATACAGATACGCAGTATTTT. Its protein product is CASSLFGLADTDTQYF.

The CDR3 DNA is TGTGCCAGCAGCCCCACAGGGGTTTATGGCTACACCTTC. Translation gives CASSPTGVYGYTF. V usage is TRBV7-9 and J usage is TRBJ1-2; 7 nucleotides line up with TRBD1. The germline CDR1 and CDR2 sequences are SEHNR and FQNEAQ (reference sequence). This CDR3 comprises 13 residues. The V and J ends lost 5 bases and 5 bases, in that order; junction bases with no gene match: 5.

The gene calls are TRBV19 and TRBJ1-5; D gene unclear. Germline loops: CDR1 LNHDA, CDR2 SQIVND (reference sequence). The CDR3 is 14 residues long. V was cut by 7 bases and J by 2 bases, with 12 bases left in between. The CDR3 here is CASNLGGRNQPQHF. The CDR3 DNA reads as TGTGCCAGTAACCTCGGAGGACGCAATCAGCCCCAGCATTTT.

The chain combines TRBV27 with TRBJ2-7, with a possible D match to TRBD1 (6 bases). Germline assignment: CDR1 MNHEY and CDR2 SMNVEV (reference sequence). Trimming pared 3 bases from V and 2 bases from J, leaving 11 bases between. The CDR3 contains 14 residues. The CDR3 protein is CASSFIGQTYEQYF. As DNA, the CDR3 is TGTGCCAGCAGTTTTATCGGACAGACCTACGAGCAGTACTTC.

The chain links TRBV14 to TRBJ2-1; 7 bases fit TRBD2. Germline V gene sequence: CDR1 SGHDN, CDR2 FVKESK. This CDR3 comprises 18 residues. Unmatched junction bases numbered 8, after V lost 0 bases and J lost 0 bases. The CDR3 sequence is CASSQDPSWGGSYNEQFF. Here the CDR3 DNA reads TGTGCCAGCAGCCAAGATCCGAGTTGGGGGGGCTCCTACAATGAGCAGTTCTTC. Full variable domain (missing parts from reference TRBV14 and TRBJ2-1): EAGVTQFPSHSVIEKGQTVTLRCDPISGHDNLYWYRRVMGKEIKFLLHFVKESKQDESGMPNNRFLAERTGGTYSTLKVQPAELEDSGVYFCASSQDPSWGGSYNEQFFGPGTRLTVL.

This chain links TRBV28 with TRBJ1-2; 9 bases match TRBD1. V dropped 5 bases and J dropped 1; count of bases not matched to a gene: 11. From germline, CDR1 is MDHEN and CDR2 SYDVKM. The CDR3 extends over 17 amino acids. The CDR3 is CASSPGQGAEINYGYTF. The CDR3 DNA reads as TGTGCCAGCAGTCCGGGACAGGGTGCCGAGATTAACTATGGCTACACCTTC.

This sequence joins TRBV19 and TRBJ2-2, with D perhaps matching TRBD1 (6 bases). Germline CDR1 is LNHDA and CDR2 is SQIVND (reference sequence). This CDR3 is 15 amino acids long. V lost 7 bases and J lost 1, with 13 bases in between. The CDR3 sequence: CASNWKTGNTGELFF. The CDR3 DNA sequence: TGTGCCAGTAATTGGAAGACAGGGAACACCGGGGAGCTGTTTTTT.

The chain recombines TRBV5-4 with TRBJ2-5; 11 nucleotides line up with TRBD2. Germline CDR1 and CDR2: SGHNT and YYREEE (reference sequence). The CDR3 extends over 16 amino acids. The J segment lost 5 bases and the V segment lost 5 bases, leaving 11 bases of the junction unmatched. This CDR3 reads CASRPILAGGMETQYF. The CDR3 region has the DNA TGTGCCAGCAGACCCATTCTAGCGGGGGGAATGGAGACCCAGTACTTC.

Turning to this clone: The junction and the germline gene differ at one end; a read error may be behind it. This CDR3 is CASSHLAGASVAKNSQYF. The CDR3 nucleotides read TGCGCCAGCAGCCACCTAGCGGGGGCCTCGGTAGCCAAAAACAGTCAGTACTTC. V gene TRBV4-1 combines with J gene TRBJ2-4, with 10 bases fitting TRBD2. CDR3 length: 18 amino acids. From germline, CDR1 is MGHRA and CDR2 YSYEKL.

This clone turned up a few times. J is TRBJ1-3 and V is TRBV19, with 7 bases matching TRBD1. The ends lost 6 bases at V and 8 bases at J; junction bases unmatched: 10. From germline, CDR1 is LNHDA and CDR2 SQIVND (reference sequence). This CDR3 comprises 14 residues. As DNA, the CDR3 is TGTGCCAGTAGGACGACAGGGTCGAAGGACACCATATATTTT. This sequence encodes CASRTTGSKDTIYF.

CDR3 in amino acids: CSVVQGASTGNTIYF. CDR3 nucleotide sequence: TGCAGCGTTGTACAGGGGGCGTCGACTGGAAACACCATATATTTT. This sequence joins TRBV29-1 and TRBJ1-3, with 9 bases fitting TRBD1. The CDR3 contains 15 residues. CDR1 and CDR2 (germline): SQVTM, ANQGSEA. V shed 4 bases and J 2 bases; nucleotides not matched to a gene: 6.

The rearrangement uses TRBV7-9 and TRBJ1-2, with unresolved D. Germline V gene data show CDR1 as SEHNR and CDR2 as FQNEAQ (reference sequence). V gave up 0 bases and J gave up 2 bases, with 13 bases separating them. The CDR3 is made up of 16 amino acids. This CDR3 reads CASSLALLEQNYGYTF. As DNA, the CDR3 is TGTGCCAGCAGCTTAGCGCTATTAGAACAGAACTATGGCTACACCTTC.

The gene calls are TRBV7-3 and TRBJ2-3, with TRBD2 matching 16 bases. This CDR3 is built from 16 residues. J lost 4 bases, V lost 4 bases, and 2 bases had no gene match. The germline gives CDR1 SGHTA, CDR2 FQGTGA. As DNA, the CDR3 is TGTGCCAGCAGCTCAGGGACTAGCGGGGGGGCAGATACGCAGTATTTT. Its protein product is CASSSGTSGGADTQYF.

This chain links TRBV19 with TRBJ2-3; 8 bases fit TRBD2. Germline V lookup: CDR1 LNHDA, CDR2 SQIVND (reference sequence). There are 14 residues in the CDR3. Trimming cost V 8 bases and J 3 bases; bases outside gene matches: 7. CDR3 sequence (DNA): TGTGCCAGTTCGATAGCGGGGCCGACAGATACGCAGTATTTT. This codes for CASSIAGPTDTQYF.

This chain connects TRBV27 to TRBJ2-5; perhaps TRBD2 as D (6 bases). The germline V gene encodes CDR1 MNHEY and CDR2 SMNVEV (reference sequence). The CDR3 contains 16 residues. V lost 0 bases, J lost 3 bases, and 14 bases lay in between. The CDR3 DNA reads TGTGCCAGCAGTTTATCCCCGGCGACTAGTAAAGAGACCCAGTACTTC. It yields the protein CASSLSPATSKETQYF.

The chain is built from TRBV6-4 and TRBJ1-2; 10 nucleotides align to TRBD1. The CDR3 has 14 residues. Germline V CDR1 and CDR2: MRHNA, SNTAGT. V lost 5 bases to trimming and J lost 7 bases; unmatched junction nucleotides: 7. CDR3 DNA sequence: TGTGCCAGCAGTCCCGGGACAGGGGCCTCTGGCTACACCTTC. The encoded protein is CASSPGTGASGYTF.

This sequence joins TRBV11-2 and TRBJ2-3; 8 bases match TRBD1. The CDR3 extends over 16 amino acids. Trimming cost V 0 bases and J 5 bases; bases outside gene matches: 7. CDR1 is SGHAT, CDR2 FQNNGV, per germline. The CDR3 protein is CASSLDAGGTGDTQYF. CDR3 coding DNA: TGTGCCAGCAGCTTAGATGCAGGGGGCACGGGAGATACGCAGTATTTT.